The sequence of this T cell receptor beta chain was determined in a study of response to subunit inactivated influenza vaccine (dated by TCRdb to the late 2010s). With regard to the full study: To follow how T cells responded to a trivalent subunit inactivated influenza vaccine, the researchers relied on deep quantitative profiling of the T cell receptor repertoire. What the study reported, not specific to this receptor: The authors proposed that each seasonal influenza vaccination may bring in only a limited number of new T cells.

About this clonotype itself: The target of this receptor is not known. It has no much larger one-base neighbor in the sample; base qualities were not kept.

Trimmed from V: 4 bases; trimmed from J: 4 bases; junction bases lacking a gene match: 4. Including cysteine and phenylalanine, the CDR3 has 16 amino acids. Just the 48-base CDR3 DNA is kept, in frame starting at base 1. CDR1 SNHLY and CDR2 FYNNEI are derived from the germline V gene. The library was generated by RT-PCR. Sequenced using an Illumina HiSeq 2500. TCRdb ran its own pipeline on the public reads, namely fastp trimming at Q25 and MiXCR clone calling, and kept in-frame beta chains. Every entry covers one CDR3 protein and lists the most common genes and DNA from its rows. Recorded for this sample are about half a million distinct CDR3 sequences; under 9% of them occurred a single time. Of the sample, 10% to 15% is held by the ten largest clones.

This TCR came from a man aged 50-75 years who received an inactivated influenza vaccine. Donor details come from another sample of the same person, matched by shared clones. The rearranged chain carries TRBV2 and TRBJ2-3; 14 central bases correspond to TRBD2. The specimen was PBMCs from blood, collected around 2 years after vaccination. The DNA is as follows: TGTGCCAGCAGTGGGGGACTAGCGGGAGAATCAGATACGCAGTATTTT. This gives the protein CASSGGLAGESDTQYF.